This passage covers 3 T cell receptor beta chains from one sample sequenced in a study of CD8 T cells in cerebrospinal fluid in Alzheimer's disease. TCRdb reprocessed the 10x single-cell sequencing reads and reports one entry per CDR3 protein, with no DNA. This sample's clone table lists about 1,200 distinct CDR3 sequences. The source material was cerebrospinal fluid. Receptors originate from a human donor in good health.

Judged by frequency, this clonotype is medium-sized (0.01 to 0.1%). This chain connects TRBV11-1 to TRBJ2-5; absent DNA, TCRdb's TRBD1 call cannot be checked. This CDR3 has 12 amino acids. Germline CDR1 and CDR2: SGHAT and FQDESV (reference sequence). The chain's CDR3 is CASSLMERVQYF.

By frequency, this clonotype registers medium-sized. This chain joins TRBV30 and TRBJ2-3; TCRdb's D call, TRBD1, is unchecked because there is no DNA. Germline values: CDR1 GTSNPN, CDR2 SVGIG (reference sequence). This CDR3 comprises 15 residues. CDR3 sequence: CAWSAWDRHTDTQYF.

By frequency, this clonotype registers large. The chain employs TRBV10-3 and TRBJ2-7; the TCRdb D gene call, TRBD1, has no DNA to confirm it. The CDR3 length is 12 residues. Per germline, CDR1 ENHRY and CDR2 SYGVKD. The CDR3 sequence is CAISPQGLEQYF.